Only one count was recorded for the clone carrying this T cell receptor beta chain. Its antigen remains unidentified. These data come from a study of CD8 T cells in Susac syndrome. On the study more broadly: When blood was collected, patients with Susac syndrome were therapy-naive, were taking corticosteroids, or were receiving intravenous immunoglobulin alone.

Sequencing of TCR beta was performed on blood CD8+ and CD4+ T cells. With random hexamers, roughly 0.5 to 1 ug RNA was reverse transcribed. TCRdb ran MiXCR on the immunoSEQ multiplex PCR reads and lists one entry per CDR3 protein. The profile shows roughly 160,000 distinct CDR3 sequences, around 95% of them singletons. Germline V gene lookup returns CDR1 LGHNA and CDR2 YNFKEQ. This CDR3 has 16 amino acids. The ends were cut back, 4 bases at V and 2 bases at J, with 14 bases in the middle. Study-wide points: The CD4+ T cell repertoires of Susac syndrome were found to show no clonal expansion.

The receptor was derived from a human donor with Susac syndrome. The source material was CD4+ T cells from PBMCs. The chain has TRBV4-2 and TRBJ1-4; D perhaps matches TRBD1 (5 bases). For the CDR3, the DNA is TGTGCCAGCAGCCGCCCTCCGGGACCGACTAATGAAAAACTGTTTTTT. This sequence encodes CASSRPPGPTNEKLFF.